These T cell receptor beta chains were read from a single sample in a study of Graves' ophthalmopathy and Graves' hyperthyroidism. TCRdb independently ran MiXCR on the multiplex PCR reads; one entry per CDR3 protein. The data show about 620,000 distinct CDR3 sequences, 22% seen once. The sequenced sample was peripheral blood. The origin of the receptors is a woman in her late teens or twenties with stable Graves' hyperthyroidism. Some clones in this sample may be carry-over from other donors' samples. The CDR3 runs from the conserved cysteine through the conserved F or W. The order of the fields is CDR3 length, V gene, D gene, clone size, J gene, CDR3 DNA, CDR3 protein. D genes are given only for firm matches. The size of a clone is reported for some rows only, either as once, few or many, or as a class for expanded clones.

len: 12; v_gene: TRBV6-1; d_gene: TRBD1; abundance: .; j_gene: TRBJ2-7; CDR3nt: TGTGCCAGAGACAGGGGGTGGTGCGAGCAGTACTTC; CDR3aa: CARDRGWCEQYF
len: 18; v_gene: TRBV4-3; d_gene: .; abundance: .; j_gene: TRBJ2-2; CDR3nt: TGCGCCAGCAGCCAACAACTGCTGCGGCAGGGGATAGTCGGGGAGCTGTTTTTT; CDR3aa: CASSQQLLRQGIVGELFF
len: 13; v_gene: TRBV20-1; d_gene: TRBD1; abundance: .; j_gene: TRBJ2-7; CDR3nt: TGCAGTGCTAGAGGACAGGGGGACTACGAGCAGTACTTC; CDR3aa: CSARGQGDYEQYF
len: 17; v_gene: TRBV12-3/TRBV12-4; d_gene: .; abundance: many; j_gene: TRBJ2-6; CDR3nt: TGTGCCAGCGGGCCCAGGGTCTCCCTCTCTGGGGCCAACGTCCTGACTTTC; CDR3aa: CASGPRVSLSGANVLTF
len: 13; v_gene: TRBV19; d_gene: .; abundance: many; j_gene: TRBJ2-5; CDR3nt: TGTGCCAGTAGTATAGTAACCCAAGAGGCCCAGTACTTC; CDR3aa: CASSIVTQEAQYF
len: 18; v_gene: TRBV12-3/TRBV12-4; d_gene: TRBD2; abundance: few; j_gene: TRBJ2-5; CDR3nt: TGTGCCAGCAGTTTCCGGATACAACTAGCGGGAGTAGGGGAGACCCAGTACTTC; CDR3aa: CASSFRIQLAGVGETQYF
len: 14; v_gene: TRBV19; d_gene: .; abundance: many; j_gene: TRBJ1-3; CDR3nt: TGTGCCACCGACGACACCTACTCTGGAAACACCATATATTTT; CDR3aa: CATDDTYSGNTIYF
len: 16; v_gene: TRBV6-1; d_gene: TRBD2; abundance: .; j_gene: TRBJ2-5; CDR3nt: TGTGCCAGCAGCTCCGTCGGCGGGAGGGTCGTGGAGACCCAGTACTTC; CDR3aa: CASSSVGGRVVETQYF
len: 14; v_gene: TRBV7-2; d_gene: .; abundance: .; j_gene: TRBJ1-4; CDR3nt: TGTGCCAGCAGCTTAGTTGTTGGTAATGAAAAACTGTTTTTT; CDR3aa: CASSLVVGNEKLFF
len: 17; v_gene: TRBV28; d_gene: .; abundance: few; j_gene: TRBJ1-1; CDR3nt: TGTGCCAGCAGCAGCCCCGACAGGATCCATATGAACACTGAAGCTTTCTTT; CDR3aa: CASSSPDRIHMNTEAFF
len: 17; v_gene: TRBV11-2; d_gene: TRBD2; abundance: many; j_gene: TRBJ2-7; CDR3nt: TGTGCCAGCAGCTTAGTTACTAGCGGGAGTTCTCTCTACGAGCAGTACTTC; CDR3aa: CASSLVTSGSSLYEQYF
len: 13; v_gene: TRBV12-3/TRBV12-4; d_gene: TRBD1; abundance: many; j_gene: TRBJ1-2; CDR3nt: TGTGCCAGCAGTACGACAGGGGAGGATGGCTACACCTTC; CDR3aa: CASSTTGEDGYTF
len: 16; v_gene: TRBV12-3/TRBV12-4; d_gene: TRBD2; abundance: .; j_gene: TRBJ2-7; CDR3nt: TGTGCCAGCGCAAGAGGGACGGGAGGGCCTTCCTACGAGCAGTACTTC; CDR3aa: CASARGTGGPSYEQYF
len: 16; v_gene: TRBV5-1; d_gene: TRBD1; abundance: many; j_gene: TRBJ2-5; CDR3nt: TGCGCCAGCAGCTTGGCCGTGACAGGGAACTCTGAGACCCAGTACTTC; CDR3aa: CASSLAVTGNSETQYF
len: 17; v_gene: TRBV18; d_gene: TRBD1; abundance: few; j_gene: TRBJ1-5; CDR3nt: TGTGCCAGCTCACCACCAGCACATGGACAGGGGAATCAGCCCCAGCATTTT; CDR3aa: CASSPPAHGQGNQPQHF
len: 17; v_gene: TRBV5-1; d_gene: TRBD1; abundance: many; j_gene: TRBJ1-2; CDR3nt: TGCGCCAGCAGCCACGAGACCCGGGACAGGGCGAACTATGGCTACACCTTC; CDR3aa: CASSHETRDRANYGYTF
len: 18; v_gene: TRBV10-2; d_gene: TRBD2; abundance: few; j_gene: TRBJ2-2; CDR3nt: TGCGCCAGCAGTGAGTCGGTTCTAGCGGGGGGCAACACCGGGGAGCTGTTTTTT; CDR3aa: CASSESVLAGGNTGELFF
len: 15; v_gene: TRBV28; d_gene: .; abundance: many; j_gene: TRBJ1-5; CDR3nt: TGTGCCGGCTCCTCAGGGACGGGAAACAATCAGCCCCAGCGTTTT; CDR3aa: CAGSSGTGNNQPQRF
len: 13; v_gene: TRBV6-1; d_gene: .; abundance: many; j_gene: TRBJ2-1; CDR3nt: TGTGCCAGCAGTGAAAGAGGGCGGCATGAGCAGTTCTTC; CDR3aa: CASSERGRHEQFF
len: 14; v_gene: TRBV11-1; d_gene: .; abundance: few; j_gene: TRBJ2-7; CDR3nt: TGTGCCAGCAGCCAACATAAGGGGTCTGGCGAGCAGTACTTC; CDR3aa: CASSQHKGSGEQYF
len: 13; v_gene: TRBV2; d_gene: TRBD2; abundance: .; j_gene: TRBJ2-7; CDR3nt: TGTGCCAGCAGTGGGACTAGCATCTACGAGCAGTACTTC; CDR3aa: CASSGTSIYEQYF
len: 15; v_gene: TRBV6-1; d_gene: TRBD1; abundance: many; j_gene: TRBJ1-2; CDR3nt: TGTGCCAGCAGTGCGGGCTCCCAGGGGGCGCGGGGCTACACCTTC; CDR3aa: CASSAGSQGARGYTF
len: 14; v_gene: TRBV28; d_gene: TRBD1; abundance: .; j_gene: TRBJ1-2; CDR3nt: TGTGCCAGCAGGATCAGGGGGTCCCCCTATGGCTACACCTTC; CDR3aa: CASRIRGSPYGYTF